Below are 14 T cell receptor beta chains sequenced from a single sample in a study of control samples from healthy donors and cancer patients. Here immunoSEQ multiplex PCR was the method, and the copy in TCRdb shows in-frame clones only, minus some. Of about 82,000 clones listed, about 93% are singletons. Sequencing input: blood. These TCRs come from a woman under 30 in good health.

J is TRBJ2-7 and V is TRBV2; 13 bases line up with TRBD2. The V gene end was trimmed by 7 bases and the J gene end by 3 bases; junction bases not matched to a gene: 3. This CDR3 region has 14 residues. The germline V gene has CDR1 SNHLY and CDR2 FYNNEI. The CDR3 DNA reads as TGTGCCAGCAAGGGGACTAGCGGGGACTACGAGCAGTACTTC. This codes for CASKGTSGDYEQYF.

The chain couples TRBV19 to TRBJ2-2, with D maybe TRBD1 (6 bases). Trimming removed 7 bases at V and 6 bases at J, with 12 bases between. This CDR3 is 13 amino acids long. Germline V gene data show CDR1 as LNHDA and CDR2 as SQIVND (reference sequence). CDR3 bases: TGTGCCAGTAAGCCAGGGGCGCCCGGGGAGCTGTTTTTT. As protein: CASKPGAPGELFF.

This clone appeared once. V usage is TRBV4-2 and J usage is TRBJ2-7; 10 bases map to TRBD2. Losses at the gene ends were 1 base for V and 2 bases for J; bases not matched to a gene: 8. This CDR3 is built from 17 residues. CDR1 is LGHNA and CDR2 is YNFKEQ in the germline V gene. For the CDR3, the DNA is TGTGCCAGCAGCCAAGCCACTAGCGGGATCACAACCTACGAGCAGTACTTC. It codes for CASSQATSGITTYEQYF.

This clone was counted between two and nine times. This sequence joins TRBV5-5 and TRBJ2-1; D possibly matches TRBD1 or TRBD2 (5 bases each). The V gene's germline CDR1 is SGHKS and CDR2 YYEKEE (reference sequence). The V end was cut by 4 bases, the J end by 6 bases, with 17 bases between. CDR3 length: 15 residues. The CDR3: CASSPGPPSLNEQFF. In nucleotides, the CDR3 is TGTGCCAGCAGCCCGGGACCGCCTAGCCTCAATGAGCAGTTCTTC. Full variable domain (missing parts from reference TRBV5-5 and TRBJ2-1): DAGVTQSPTHLIKTRGQQVTLRCSPISGHKSVSWYQQVLGQGPQFIFQYYEKEERGRGNFPDRFSARQFPNYSSELNVNALLLGDSALYLCASSPGPPSLNEQFFGPGTRLTVL.

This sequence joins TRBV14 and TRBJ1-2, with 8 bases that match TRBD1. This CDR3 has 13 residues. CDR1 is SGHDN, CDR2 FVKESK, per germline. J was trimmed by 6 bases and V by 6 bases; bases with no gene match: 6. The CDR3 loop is CASSPGGIHGYTF. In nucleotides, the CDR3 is TGTGCCAGCAGTCCAGGGGGCATTCATGGCTACACCTTC.

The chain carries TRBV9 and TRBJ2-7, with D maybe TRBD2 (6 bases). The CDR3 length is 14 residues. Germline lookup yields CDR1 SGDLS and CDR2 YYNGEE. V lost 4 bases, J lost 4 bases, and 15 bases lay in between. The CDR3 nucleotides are TGTGCCAGCAGCCGTGGGGACTTGAGTTACGAGCAGTACTTC. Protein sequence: CASSRGDLSYEQYF. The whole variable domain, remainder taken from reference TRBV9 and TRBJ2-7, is DSGVTQTPKHLITATGQRVTLRCSPRSGDLSVYWYQQSLDQGLQFLIQYYNGEERAKGNILERFSAQQFPDLHSELNLSSLELGDSALYFCASSRGDLSYEQYFGPGTRLTVT.

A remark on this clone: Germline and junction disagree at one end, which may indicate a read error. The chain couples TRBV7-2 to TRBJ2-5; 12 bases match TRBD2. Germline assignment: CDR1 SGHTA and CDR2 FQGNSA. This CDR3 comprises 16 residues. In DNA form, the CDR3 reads TGTGCCAGCAGCCTACGTCTAGCGGGAGGGCCGAGAGAGGGGAACTTC. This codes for CASSLRLAGGPREGNF.

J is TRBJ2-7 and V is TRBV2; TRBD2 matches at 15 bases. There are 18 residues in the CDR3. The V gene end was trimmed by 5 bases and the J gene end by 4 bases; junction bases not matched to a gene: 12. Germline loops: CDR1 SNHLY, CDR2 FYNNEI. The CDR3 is CASSQGLAGGPRPYEQYF. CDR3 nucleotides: TGTGCCAGCAGTCAAGGACTAGCGGGAGGGCCCAGACCTTACGAGCAGTACTTC.

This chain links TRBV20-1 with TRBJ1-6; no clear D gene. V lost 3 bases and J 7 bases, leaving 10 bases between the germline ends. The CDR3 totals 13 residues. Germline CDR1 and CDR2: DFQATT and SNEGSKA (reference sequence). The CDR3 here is CSASQQRNSPLHF. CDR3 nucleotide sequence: TGCAGTGCTAGTCAGCAGAGGAATTCACCCCTCCACTTT.

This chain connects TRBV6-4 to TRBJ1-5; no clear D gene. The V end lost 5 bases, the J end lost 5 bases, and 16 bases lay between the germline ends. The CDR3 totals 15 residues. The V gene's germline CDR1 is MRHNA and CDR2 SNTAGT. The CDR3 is CASSLSGGGDQPQHF. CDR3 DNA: TGTGCCAGCAGTCTTTCGGGTGGCGGGGATCAGCCCCAGCATTTT.

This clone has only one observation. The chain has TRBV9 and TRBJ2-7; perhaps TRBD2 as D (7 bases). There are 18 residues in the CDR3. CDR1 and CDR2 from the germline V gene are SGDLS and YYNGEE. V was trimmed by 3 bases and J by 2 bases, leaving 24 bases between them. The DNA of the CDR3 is TGTGCCAGCAGCGGGGGACAAAGGGGGGGAGGGCCAGCCTACGAGCAGTACTTC. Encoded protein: CASSGGQRGGGPAYEQYF.

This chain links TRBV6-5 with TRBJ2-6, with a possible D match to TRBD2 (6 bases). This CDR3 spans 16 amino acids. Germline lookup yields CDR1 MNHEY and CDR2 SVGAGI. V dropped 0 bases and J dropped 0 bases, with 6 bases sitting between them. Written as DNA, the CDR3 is TGTGCCAGCAGTTACTCGGGGGGCTCTGGGGCCAACGTCCTGACTTTC. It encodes CASSYSGGSGANVLTF.

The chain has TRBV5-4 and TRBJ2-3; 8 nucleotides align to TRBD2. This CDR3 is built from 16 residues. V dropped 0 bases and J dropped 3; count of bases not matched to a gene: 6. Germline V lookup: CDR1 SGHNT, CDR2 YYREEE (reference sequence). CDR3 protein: CASSLGLAGKTDTQYF. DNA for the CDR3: TGTGCCAGCAGCTTGGGGTTAGCGGGAAAGACAGATACGCAGTATTTT. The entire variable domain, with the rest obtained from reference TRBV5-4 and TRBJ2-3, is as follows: ETGVTQSPTHLIKTRGQQVTLRCSSQSGHNTVSWYQQALGQGPQFIFQYYREEENGRGNFPPRFSGLQFPNYSSELNVNALELDDSALYLCASSLGLAGKTDTQYFGPGTRLTVL.

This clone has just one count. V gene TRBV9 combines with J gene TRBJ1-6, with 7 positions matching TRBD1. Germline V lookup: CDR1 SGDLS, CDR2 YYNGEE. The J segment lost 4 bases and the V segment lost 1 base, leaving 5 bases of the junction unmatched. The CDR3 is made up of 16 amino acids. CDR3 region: CASSVIGTEYNSPLHF. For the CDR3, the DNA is TGTGCCAGCAGCGTAATTGGGACAGAATATAATTCACCCCTCCACTTT. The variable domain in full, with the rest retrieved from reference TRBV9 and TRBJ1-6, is DSGVTQTPKHLITATGQRVTLRCSPRSGDLSVYWYQQSLDQGLQFLIQYYNGEERAKGNILERFSAQQFPDLHSELNLSSLELGDSALYFCASSVIGTEYNSPLHFGNGTRLTVT.